In this sample, the clone carrying this T cell receptor (beta chain) turned up once. The data belong to a study of T cell changes during pregnancy in multiple sclerosis. The J segment lost 7 bases and the V segment lost 5 bases, leaving 5 bases of the junction unmatched. This CDR3 is 13 amino acids long. CDR1 and CDR2 (germline): SGHDT, YYEEEE. Clones were read by immunoSEQ multiplex PCR, and TCRdb kept only the in-frame ones, dropping some. The data hold approximately 21,000 clones, with around 81% observed a single time. The sequenced sample was CD8+ T cells from peripheral blood mononuclear cells, obtained in the first trimester of pregnancy. The receptor was isolated from a female donor in good health, enrolled as a control in a pregnancy study. The gene calls are TRBV5-6 and TRBJ2-5; 10 bases are a match to TRBD1. The CDR3 sequence: CASSFGTGVTQYF. CDR3 DNA: TGTGCCAGCAGTTTCGGGACAGGGGTGACCCAGTACTTC.